This TCR beta chain was sequenced for a study of neurological immune-mediated disorders. Points from the study as a whole: Multiple sclerosis patients had less TCR clonal expansion than even healthy controls, unlike HTLV-1-associated myelopathy.

CDR3 length equals 12 residues. CDR1 MNHEY and CDR2 SVGAGI come from the germline V gene. V shed 6 bases, J shed 12 bases, and the junction held 6 bases outside the gene matches. This clonotype was seen many times. The antigen remains undetermined. Template-switch 5'RACE cDNA synthesis added a 10-nucleotide unique molecular identifier. Every sequencing run gave over 190 million TCR-beta sequences, taken from 15-18 subjects. TCRdb independently ran MiXCR on the 5' RACE reads; one entry per CDR3 protein. The repertoire consists of more than 30,000 distinct CDR3 sequences, with 6.5% to 7.5% occurring once and the leading ten covering approximately 5.4%. The sorted libraries involved the use of around 960,000 CD4+ or CD8+ T cells.

The sample consisted of CD4+ T cells from blood. The origin of this receptor is a man aged 45-65 years in good health. This sequence joins TRBV6-5 and TRBJ1-5; 9 bases are a match to TRBD1. The CDR3 DNA reads as TGTGCCAGCAGCCAACCGGGACAGGGCCAGCATTTT. This codes for CASSQPGQGQHF.